This T cell receptor (beta chain) was captured in a study of blood T cell repertoires in COVID-19 (dated by TCRdb to about 2020). For context, the study as a whole: The collaborator samples originated in the United States, Italy and Spain and spanned the acute and convalescent phases of COVID-19. The sample metadata nearly always contained a de-identified subject ID, COVID-19 status, age in years and sex. Subjects who had been exposed to COVID-19, were actively infected with it, or had recovered from it provided the deeply sampled blood TCRbeta repertoires that made up the dataset. The repertoires were made available in a free public database intended to serve as a resource for research on the immune response to SARS-CoV-2. The samples were drawn from the first 160 participants of the ongoing ImmuneRACE study and from 950 to 1,500 subjects provided by 6 global collaborators. Where HLA class I and class II types were available, the types were taken from metadata supplied by the sample provider, not from assay-based typing. The material from the prospective study consisted of cDNA or gDNA derived from T cells, B-cell-depleted T cells, or PBMCs.

Overall study results and their limits: The amount of clinical and demographic metadata varied by source and participant and was provided uncurated.

TCRbeta CDR3 regions were amplified from genomic DNA using the immunoSEQ Assay, a bias-controlled multiplex PCR. As for the original processing: The number of nucleated cells in each sample was estimated from the amplification of reference gene primers within the assay. To quantify the absolute abundance of each unique TCRbeta CDR3 rearrangement, sequence reads were collapsed and filtered. For each sample, productive Simpson clonality was calculated as the square root of Simpson's diversity index over productive rearrangements. In its TCRdb copy, this immuneACCESS table keeps in-frame sequences only and misses some clones. Where compared with another copy, unresolved V genes explain less than half of these, and the others have no known cause. V, J and clone size derive from that table, while D and trimming were established from the DNA sequence. The sample table contains approximately 330,000 clones; only one count was recorded for 80% to 90% of them. The top ten clonotypes cover roughly 4.2% of the sample.

The germline V gene sets CDR1 to SNHLY and CDR2 to FYNNEI. The CDR3 contains 16 residues, cysteine and phenylalanine counted. Only CDR3 DNA remains: 48 bases, in frame from the first base. For this chain, trimming is 5 bases at the V end and 2 bases at the J end, and the number of junction bases without a gene match is 9. As concerns this clone: What this receptor recognizes is not known. The input lacks base qualities; no much larger clone sits a single base away.

In the prospective study, participants were about 18 to 100 years old, resided in about two dozen geographic areas of the United States, and were enrolled through a virtual design. In the prospective study, participants were assigned to cohorts based on the clinical history participants reported in a screening survey and a study questionnaire. In the prospective study, mobile phlebotomists collected whole blood, serum and a nasopharyngeal or oropharyngeal swab from each participant. Participants in the prospective study had the option to provide additional blood draws and questionnaires over a 2-month period. Before DNA extraction, prospective study blood samples were shipped either frozen or at room temperature.

Recombination connected TRBV2 to TRBJ2-4; 7 central bases correspond to TRBD1. Specimen: PBMCs or T cells enriched from blood (not recorded which). The receptor's source is a middle-aged woman with acute COVID-19. The DNA is as follows: TGTGCCAGCAGTCGTCGACAGGGAAAGTCCAAAAACATTCAGTACTTC. This yields the protein CASSRRQGKSKNIQYF.